Below are 9 T cell receptor beta chains sequenced from a single sample in a study of cytomegalovirus exposure and HLA in healthy donors. PCR amplification relied on 60 Vbeta primers (plus 13 Jbeta primers). Assay used: immunoSEQ multiplex PCR; TCRdb lists only in-frame clones, some missing. Here the sample spans some 140,000 clones, 80% being singletons. What was sequenced was PBMCs. Source of these receptors: a young man in good health and CMV-seronegative.

The rearrangement joins TRBV2 to TRBJ2-3; TRBD2 aligns across 13 bases. V gave up 6 bases and J gave up 5 bases; unmatched junction bases: 2. Germline V gives CDR1 SNHLY, CDR2 FYNNEI. The CDR3 length is 14 residues. The CDR3 coding sequence is TGTGCCAGCAGGAGGACTAGCGGGGGAGATACGCAGTATTTT. Translation: CASRRTSGGDTQYF. Supplemented by reference TRBV2 and TRBJ2-3, the full variable domain reads EPEVTQTPSHQVTQMGQEVILRCVPISNHLYFYWYRQILGQKVEFLVSFYNNEISEKSEIFDDQFSVERPDGSNFTLKIRSTKLEDSAMYFCASRRTSGGDTQYFGPGTRLTVL.

The rearrangement joins TRBV9 to TRBJ2-7; perhaps TRBD2 as D (7 bases). Germline CDR1 SGDLS, CDR2 YYNGEE. CDR3 size: 15 residues. V dropped 5 bases and J dropped 2 bases, with 17 bases sitting between them. This chain's CDR3 is CASSERGDNTYEQYF. CDR3 coding DNA: TGTGCCAGCAGTGAACGGGGGGACAACACCTACGAGCAGTACTTC.

The V and J genes are TRBV10-3 and TRBJ1-2; D is ambiguous. Trimming cost V 3 bases and J 2 bases, with 7 bases left between them. The CDR3 loop spans 13 amino acids. Germline assignment: CDR1 ENHRY and CDR2 SYGVKD. The CDR3 sequence: CAISENRNYGYTF. In DNA form, the CDR3 reads TGTGCCATCAGTGAAAACAGAAACTATGGCTACACCTTC.

The chain joins TRBV5-1 to TRBJ2-6; 7 nucleotides agree with TRBD2. Trimming removed 4 bases from V and 4 bases from J; junction bases left unmatched: 14. The CDR3 spans 18 residues. The germline V gene encodes CDR1 SGHRS and CDR2 YFSETQ. The CDR3 loop reads CASSLTSLTLTGANVLTF. CDR3 bases: TGCGCCAGCAGCCTGACTAGCCTGACCCTTACGGGGGCCAACGTCCTGACTTTC.

The V call is TRBV30, the J call TRBJ1-1; no clear D. The CDR3 has 12 residues. V gave up 2 bases and J gave up 7 bases, with 11 bases separating them. Germline-derived CDR1 and CDR2 are GTSNPN and SVGIG (reference sequence). The CDR3 spells CAWSPNRYEAFF. The CDR3, as DNA: TGTGCCTGGAGTCCTAACCGATATGAAGCTTTCTTT.

The chain has TRBV9 and TRBJ2-7; tentatively, D is TRBD2 (6 bases). The CDR3 is made up of 14 amino acids. Between the trimmed V and J ends, which lost 3 bases and 4 bases, there was a span of 14 bases. From germline, CDR1 is SGDLS and CDR2 YYNGEE. As DNA, the CDR3 is TGTGCCAGCAGCGACGGGACTGACGAATACGAGCAGTACTTC. Its translation is CASSDGTDEYEQYF.

The V and J genes are TRBV29-1 and TRBJ1-2; tentatively, D is TRBD1 (6 bases). Germline-derived CDR1 and CDR2 are SQVTM and ANQGSEA. Deletions cut 6 bases from V and 6 bases from J, with 14 bases between. The CDR3 contains 12 residues. The CDR3 here is CSVRRGGDGYTF. CDR3 nucleotides: TGCAGCGTGCGACGGGGGGGCGATGGCTACACCTTC.

The rearrangement joins TRBV9 to TRBJ1-2; D may be TRBD1 (6 bases). The CDR3 is 17 residues long. Trimming took 0 bases from V and 1 from J, leaving 16 bases between them. Germline values: CDR1 SGDLS, CDR2 YYNGEE. The CDR3 DNA reads as TGTGCCAGCAGCGTAGGCCCACAAAGGGGGGGTAACTATGGCTACACCTTC. This translates into CASSVGPQRGGNYGYTF. Using reference TRBV9 and TRBJ1-2 for the parts outside the CDR3, the full variable domain is DSGVTQTPKHLITATGQRVTLRCSPRSGDLSVYWYQQSLDQGLQFLIQYYNGEERAKGNILERFSAQQFPDLHSELNLSSLELGDSALYFCASSVGPQRGGNYGYTFGSGTRLTVV.

V gene TRBV11-3 combines with J gene TRBJ2-7, with 16 nucleotides matching TRBD2. With 3 bases clipped from V and 2 bases from J, the junction kept 7 bases outside the gene matches. The CDR3 consists of 18 residues. Germline CDR1 and CDR2: SGHNT and YENEEA. CDR3 sequence (DNA): TGTGCCAGCAGCTTCCCCGGGACTAGCGGGAGGGCCGCCTACGAGCAGTACTTC. This gives the protein CASSFPGTSGRAAYEQYF.